This entry lists 17 T cell receptor beta chains sequenced from one sample in a study of blood T cell repertoires in COVID-19. The repertoire was sequenced with immunoSEQ multiplex PCR; TCRdb's copy has only in-frame clones and lacks some. The table records about 130,000 clones, around 86% of them present only once. Sequencing was carried out using peripheral blood. Receptors originate from a man aged 35 to 55 with active or convalescent COVID-19.

This chain connects TRBV5-6 to TRBJ1-3, with 8 nucleotides matching TRBD1. V trimming: 3 bases; J trimming: 3 bases; junction bases outside the gene matches: 2. The germline CDR1 and CDR2 sequences are SGHDT and YYEEEE. The CDR3 length is 14 residues. CDR3 sequence: CASSSRGHGNTIYF. The CDR3 DNA follows: TGTGCCAGCAGCTCCAGGGGGCATGGAAACACCATATATTTT.

This clone has only one observation. V and J are TRBV2 and TRBJ2-7; D gene unclear. The CDR3 sequence is 13 residues long. Germline V lookup: CDR1 SNHLY, CDR2 FYNNEI. V lost 10 bases, J lost 0 bases, and 13 bases lay in between. This CDR3 is CANLLTLSYEQYF. The CDR3 bases are TGTGCCAACCTTCTGACACTCTCCTACGAGCAGTACTTC.

J is TRBJ1-6 and V is TRBV28; D not resolved. The CDR3 consists of 14 residues. V lost 10 bases to trimming and J lost 7 bases, with 17 bases between them. Germline CDR1 is MDHEN and CDR2 is SYDVKM. The CDR3 sequence is CATLREGWNSPLHF. CDR3 bases: TGTGCCACCCTCCGGGAGGGCTGGAATTCACCCCTCCACTTT. The full variable domain, in which reference TRBV28 and TRBJ1-6 provide the parts outside the CDR3, is DVKVTQSSRYLVKRTGEKVFLECVQDMDHENMFWYRQDPGLGLRLIYFSYDVKMKEKGDIPEGYSVSREKKERFSLILESASTNQTSMYLCATLREGWNSPLHFGNGTRLTVT.

This chain uses TRBV4-3 with TRBJ1-6; D remains unclear. V was trimmed by 0 bases and J by 7 bases, leaving 10 bases between them. This CDR3 has 15 amino acids. CDR1 is LGHNA and CDR2 is YSLEER in the germline V gene. The CDR3 region is CASSQDMAGNSPLHF. The CDR3 region has the DNA TGCGCCAGCAGCCAAGATATGGCGGGAAATTCACCCCTCCACTTT.

The chain has TRBV7-9 and TRBJ2-7; D gene ambiguous. Looked up from germline, CDR1 is SEHNR and CDR2 is FQNEAQ (reference sequence). The V gene lost 1 base and the J gene lost 3 bases, with 7 bases spanning the gap. This CDR3 contains 13 residues. This CDR3 reads CASSLVHGYEQYF. The CDR3 DNA reads as TGTGCCAGCAGCTTAGTCCACGGCTACGAGCAGTACTTC.

This rearrangement joins TRBV2 to TRBJ2-5; D possibly corresponds to TRBD1 (6 bases). The CDR3 loop spans 15 amino acids. CDR1 and CDR2 (germline): SNHLY, FYNNEI. V lost 6 bases and J 2 bases, leaving 16 bases between the germline ends. CDR3 loop: CASRAVLRGQETQYF. The DNA of the CDR3 is TGTGCCAGCAGGGCCGTGTTGAGGGGGCAAGAGACCCAGTACTTC.

The chain couples TRBV14 to TRBJ2-3; D may be TRBD2 (5 bases). Trimming took off 4 bases at V and 2 bases at J, with 13 bases between the two ends. CDR1 SGHDN and CDR2 FVKESK come from the germline V gene. The CDR3 consists of 15 residues. DNA of the CDR3: TGTGCCAGCAGCCGAAGGACTTCTTTCACAGATACGCAGTATTTT. Amino acid sequence: CASSRRTSFTDTQYF.

This clone has a single count. The chain has TRBV12-3 or TRBV12-4 and TRBJ1-1; TRBD1 matches 7 bases. With 6 bases clipped from V and 9 bases from J, the junction kept 7 bases outside the gene matches. The CDR3 has 12 residues. CDR3 DNA: TGTGCCAGCAGCATGACAGGGTTTAAAGCTTTCTTT. Its protein product is CASSMTGFKAFF.

This clone showed up just a few times. The genes are TRBV5-6 and TRBJ1-2; unclear D gene. Germline V gene sequence: CDR1 SGHDT, CDR2 YYEEEE. The V and J ends lost 4 bases and 5 bases respectively, with 6 bases between them. The CDR3 contains 11 residues. The CDR3 region has the DNA TGTGCCAGCAGCGGGCGTTATGGCTACACCTTC. As protein: CASSGRYGYTF.

Many counts were recorded for this clone. V gene TRBV30 combines with J gene TRBJ1-5; no firm D call. V was cut by 7 bases and J by 6 bases, with 16 bases left in between. The CDR3 consists of 13 residues. Germline V gene lookup returns CDR1 GTSNPN and CDR2 SVGIG (reference sequence). DNA of the CDR3: TGTGCCTCAAGACCCGACCCGGGTCAGCCCCAGCATTTT. It specifies CASRPDPGQPQHF.

This chain links TRBV30 with TRBJ2-4; no firm D call. This CDR3 region has 11 residues. Germline assignment: CDR1 GTSNPN and CDR2 SVGIG (reference sequence). Between the trimmed V and J ends, which lost 0 bases and 10 bases, there was a span of 7 bases. CDR3 residues: CAWSVEEIQYF. DNA for the CDR3: TGTGCCTGGAGTGTAGAGGAAATTCAGTACTTC.

V and J are TRBV7-3 and TRBJ2-1, with D possibly matching TRBD1 (6 bases). CDR3 length: 16 amino acids. Germline V gene lookup returns CDR1 SGHTA and CDR2 FQGTGA. The V and J ends lost 4 bases and 3 bases respectively, with 16 bases between them. The CDR3 reads CASSSSWGPIYNEQFF. The CDR3 region has the DNA TGTGCCAGCAGCTCTTCCTGGGGGCCAATCTACAATGAGCAGTTCTTC.

The rearrangement joins TRBV9 to TRBJ2-5; 10 nucleotides line up with TRBD2. The V and J ends lost 0 bases and 5 bases, in that order; junction bases with no gene match: 4. This CDR3 has 15 amino acids. CDR1 and CDR2 (germline): SGDLS, YYNGEE. CDR3 coding DNA: TGTGCCAGCAGCGTAGACCCGGGACTAGCGGAGACCCAGTACTTC. Translated: CASSVDPGLAETQYF. The whole variable domain, filled in from reference TRBV9 and TRBJ2-5, reads DSGVTQTPKHLITATGQRVTLRCSPRSGDLSVYWYQQSLDQGLQFLIQYYNGEERAKGNILERFSAQQFPDLHSELNLSSLELGDSALYFCASSVDPGLAETQYFGPGTRLLVL.

The chain joins TRBV14 to TRBJ1-3; TRBD1 might be the D (5 bases). The CDR3 runs 15 residues. CDR1 is SGHDN, CDR2 FVKESK, per germline. Trimming removed 4 bases from V and 0 bases from J, with 10 bases in between. Here the CDR3 DNA reads TGTGCCAGCAGCCGTTTGGGGGGCTCTGGAAACACCATATATTTT. It encodes CASSRLGGSGNTIYF. Together with reference TRBV14 and TRBJ1-3, the CDR3 gives the full variable domain: EAGVTQFPSHSVIEKGQTVTLRCDPISGHDNLYWYRRVMGKEIKFLLHFVKESKQDESGMPNNRFLAERTGGTYSTLKVQPAELEDSGVYFCASSRLGGSGNTIYFGEGSWLTVV.

The gene calls are TRBV11-2 and TRBJ1-6, with D possibly TRBD1 on 5 matching bases. This CDR3 contains 15 residues. V was pared by 8 bases and J by 7 bases, with 18 bases between. CDR1 and CDR2 (germline): SGHAT, FQNNGV. CDR3 loop: CASPNEGRANSPLHF. The CDR3 nucleotides are TGTGCCAGCCCCAATGAAGGCAGGGCGAATTCACCCCTCCACTTT.

The CDR3 nucleotides are TGTGCCAGCAGCAAGGGACAAGACGAGCAGTACTTC. Protein: CASSKGQDEQYF. The chain joins TRBV12-3 or TRBV12-4 to TRBJ2-7; TRBD1 is a possible D gene (6 bases). The germline V and J ends were trimmed by 6 bases and 5 bases, with 11 bases remaining between them. The CDR3 totals 12 residues.

Only a few counts were recorded for this clone. The chain combines TRBV30 with TRBJ1-4; 7 positions match TRBD1. V lost 5 bases to trimming and J lost 7 bases; unmatched junction nucleotides: 10. CDR3 length: 14 residues. In germline, CDR1 is GTSNPN, CDR2 SVGIG (reference sequence). For the CDR3, the DNA is TGTGCCTGGCGTGGGCCGGGACAGACTGAAAAACTGTTTTTT. Protein: CAWRGPGQTEKLFF. Full variable domain (rest looked up from reference TRBV30 and TRBJ1-4): SQTIHQWPATLVQPVGSPLSLECTVEGTSNPNLYWYRQAAGRGLQLLFYSVGIGQISSEVPQNLSASRPQDRQFILSSKKLLLSDSGFYLCAWRGPGQTEKLFFGSGTQLSVL.